Listed below are T cell receptor beta chains from one sample, sequenced in a study of blood T cell repertoires in COVID-19. Assay: immunoSEQ multiplex PCR; the TCRdb copy retains only in-frame clones and omits some. Among 100,000 to 150,000 clones listed, under 90% were seen once. The sequenced sample consisted of peripheral blood. The receptors here all came from a man aged 55 to 70 with acute or convalescent COVID-19. Both conserved end residues are part of each CDR3.

J | V | CDR3
TRBJ1-5 | TRBV28 | CASFGDSNQPQHF
TRBJ1-1 | TRBV7-2 | CASSLTSITEAFF
TRBJ1-1 | TRBV7-3 | CASSLLGRDTEAFF
TRBJ1-3 | TRBV3-1/TRBV3-2 | CASSHPTLSGNTIYF
TRBJ2-4 | TRBV7-4 | CASLVRAVKNIQYF
TRBJ2-1 | TRBV18 | CASLQGRDTAREQFF
TRBJ2-7 | TRBV4-1 | CASSQRSGDYEQYF
TRBJ2-7 | TRBV6-2/TRBV6-3 | CASSYGQKVYEQYF
TRBJ1-2 | TRBV7-2 | CASSVAGEGGYTF
TRBJ1-2 | TRBV27 | CASSFLGRTNYGYTF
TRBJ2-5 | TRBV11-2 | CASRPSGVGTAQYF
TRBJ1-1 | TRBV12-3/TRBV12-4 | CASRNTGATEAFF
TRBJ2-7 | TRBV28 | CASSSTAAQPLGYEQYF
TRBJ2-3 | TRBV7-2 | CASSARGRGGTDTQYF
TRBJ2-3 | TRBV18 | CASSLSTDTQYF
TRBJ2-2 | TRBV6-5 | CASSGRPALGELFF
TRBJ2-5 | TRBV30 | CAWLFQETQYF
TRBJ1-1 | TRBV5-4 | CASSLVTGMNTEAFF
TRBJ2-3 | TRBV10-3 | CAISAGTGDVDTQYF
TRBJ2-1 | TRBV30 | CAWSHKGLADNEQFF
TRBJ2-3 | TRBV7-8 | CASSFRQGATDTQYF
TRBJ1-2 | TRBV6-5 | CASSYSRGQDGYTF
TRBJ1-1 | TRBV19 | CASSGQPNTEAFF